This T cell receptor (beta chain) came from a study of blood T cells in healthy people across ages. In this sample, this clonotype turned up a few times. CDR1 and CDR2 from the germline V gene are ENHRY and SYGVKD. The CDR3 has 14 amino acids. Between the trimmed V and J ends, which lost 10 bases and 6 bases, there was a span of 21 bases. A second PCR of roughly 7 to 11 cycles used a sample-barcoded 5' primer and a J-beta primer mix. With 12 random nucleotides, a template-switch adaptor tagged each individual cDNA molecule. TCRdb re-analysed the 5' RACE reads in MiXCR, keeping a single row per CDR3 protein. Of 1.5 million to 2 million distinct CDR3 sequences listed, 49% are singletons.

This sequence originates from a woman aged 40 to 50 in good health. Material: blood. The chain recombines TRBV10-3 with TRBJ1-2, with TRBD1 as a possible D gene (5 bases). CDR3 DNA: TGTGCCACCAACGGGATTCAGGGACTCGATGGCTACACCTTC. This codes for CATNGIQGLDGYTF.